This entry lists 26 T cell receptor beta chains sequenced from one sample in a study of T cell repertoires in cytomegalovirus infection. Antigens of these TCRs are unknown. TCRdb processed the reads anew with MiXCR; each CDR3 protein has one entry. The repertoire includes roughly 350,000 distinct CDR3 sequences, roughly 34% of them detected once, and about 13% sits in the top ten. The material sequenced was cultured PBMCs, taken from culture after CMV antigen stimulation. The receptors stem from a human donor in good health (CMV status not recorded). Some clones in this sample may be carry-over from other donors' samples.

A few counts support this clonotype. The chain carries TRBV7-9 and TRBJ1-1; 8 bases agree with TRBD1. This CDR3 contains 14 residues. Germline-derived CDR1 and CDR2 are SEHNR and FQNEAQ (reference sequence). V was pared by 2 bases and J by 3 bases, with 2 bases of the junction left unmatched. The CDR3: CASSLLQGDTEAFF. The CDR3 nucleotides are TGTGCCAGCAGCTTACTACAGGGGGACACTGAAGCTTTCTTT.

This clonotype has at least ten counts. The J gene is TRBJ2-7, the V gene TRBV7-2; 9 nucleotides line up with TRBD2. Germline V gene sequence: CDR1 SGHTA, CDR2 FQGNSA. The CDR3 spans 14 residues. The trim removed 5 bases at V and 2 bases at J, leaving 4 bases unmatched. CDR3 bases: TGTGCCAGCAGCGCGACTAGCGGAACCTACGAGCAGTACTTC. Residues: CASSATSGTYEQYF.

V usage is TRBV18 and J usage is TRBJ2-7; TRBD2 aligns across 9 bases. J gave up 6 bases and V 2 bases, and 11 bases lay outside the gene matches. The CDR3 sequence is 16 residues long. The germline V gene has CDR1 KGHSH and CDR2 LQKENI. The CDR3 here is CASSPSEIAGAGEQYF. The CDR3 DNA is TGTGCCAGCTCACCAAGTGAAATAGCGGGAGCCGGCGAGCAGTACTTC.

The J gene is TRBJ2-7, the V gene TRBV10-3, with D possibly TRBD2 on 5 matching bases. Germline CDR1 and CDR2: ENHRY and SYGVKD. The germline V and J ends were trimmed by 3 bases and 5 bases, with 11 bases remaining between them. There are 13 residues in the CDR3. The CDR3 region is CAISDRGSHEQYV. CDR3 nucleotide sequence: TGTGCCATCAGTGACAGAGGGAGCCACGAGCAGTACGTC.

The genes are TRBV28 and TRBJ2-2, with TRBD1 matching 8 bases. The CDR3 loop spans 14 amino acids. V lost 5 bases, J lost 8 bases, and 7 bases stayed unmatched. Germline V gene lookup returns CDR1 MDHEN and CDR2 SYDVKM. The CDR3 reads CASSPTGVAGELFF. The CDR3 DNA reads TGTGCCAGCAGTCCGACAGGGGTGGCGGGGGAGCTGTTTTTT.

The chain employs TRBV20-1 and TRBJ2-1; 12 bases match TRBD2. Germline V lookup: CDR1 DFQATT, CDR2 SNEGSKA (reference sequence). This CDR3 has 16 residues. The trim removed 5 bases at V and 11 bases at J, leaving 16 bases unmatched. CDR3 region: CSASRRLAGERDKQFF. For the CDR3, the DNA is TGCAGTGCTTCCCGTCGACTAGCGGGAGAGAGAGACAAGCAGTTCTTC.

The chain recombines TRBV19 with TRBJ1-2; TRBD1 aligns across 9 bases. Losses at the gene ends were 5 bases for V and 7 bases for J; bases not matched to a gene: 8. Germline CDR1 reads LNHDA; CDR2 reads SQIVND (reference sequence). The CDR3 has 14 residues. This CDR3 is CASSPQGDRAGYTF. The CDR3 region has the DNA TGTGCCAGTAGTCCACAGGGGGACAGGGCTGGCTACACCTTC. The whole variable domain, remainder taken from reference TRBV19 and TRBJ1-2, is DGGITQSPKYLFRKEGQNVTLSCEQNLNHDAMYWYRQDPGQGLRLIYYSQIVNDFQKGDIAEGYSVSREKKESFPLTVTSAQKNPTAFYLCASSPQGDRAGYTFGSGTRLTVV.

The sample holds one count of this clonotype. V gene TRBV2 combines with J gene TRBJ1-2; D unclear. Germline lookup yields CDR1 SNHLY and CDR2 FYNNEI. V was clipped by 4 bases and J by 3 bases, with 18 bases between them. The CDR3 runs to 16 residues. CDR3 amino acids: CASSVSGMDGYYGYTF. In DNA form, the CDR3 reads TGTGCCAGCAGTGTTTCGGGGATGGACGGGTACTATGGCTACACCTTC. The variable domain in full, with the rest retrieved from reference TRBV2 and TRBJ1-2, is EPEVTQTPSHQVTQMGQEVILRCVPISNHLYFYWYRQILGQKVEFLVSFYNNEISEKSEIFDDQFSVERPDGSNFTLKIRSTKLEDSAMYFCASSVSGMDGYYGYTFGSGTRLTVV.

The CDR3 region has the DNA TGTGCCAGCAGTGATATGAATAATGAAAAACTGTTTTTT. Its translation: CASSDMNNEKLFF. The gene calls are TRBV25-1 and TRBJ1-4; D is uncertain. CDR1 and CDR2 from the germline V gene are MGHDK and SYGVNS. Trimming removed 3 bases from V and 4 bases from J, with 6 bases in between. The CDR3 is made up of 13 amino acids.

The chain joins TRBV4-2 to TRBJ1-5, with D possibly being TRBD1 (6 bases). This CDR3 spans 15 amino acids. The germline V gene encodes CDR1 LGHNA and CDR2 YNFKEQ. V lost 1 base and J lost 4, with 11 bases in between. Here the CDR3 reads CASSQGRQGNQPQHF. Written as DNA, the CDR3 is TGTGCCAGCAGCCAAGGACGGCAGGGGAATCAGCCCCAGCATTTT.

The sample holds a few counts of this clonotype. This sequence joins TRBV10-3 and TRBJ1-1, with unresolved D. Trimming pared 4 bases from V and 1 base from J, leaving 16 bases between. Germline assignment: CDR1 ENHRY and CDR2 SYGVKD. The CDR3 is 16 amino acids. The CDR3, as DNA: TGTGCCATCAGTGCTCTGGACGGGAGAGGGAACACTGAAGCTTTCTTT. Amino acids: CAISALDGRGNTEAFF.

The gene calls are TRBV6-2 or TRBV6-3 and TRBJ2-7, with 10 bases fitting TRBD2. The CDR3 has 15 amino acids. Germline CDR1 is MNHEY and CDR2 is SVGEGT. With V trimmed by 2 bases and J by 6 bases, 7 bases remained unmatched. CDR3 nucleotide sequence: TGTGCCAGCAGTTACGGGCTAGCGGGAGCCGCCGAGCAGTACGTC. This gives the protein CASSYGLAGAAEQYV.

The chain uses TRBV7-9 and TRBJ2-1, with 9 bases lining up with TRBD2. J lost 7 bases, V lost 6 bases, and 10 bases had no gene match. CDR3 size: 15 residues. The germline V gene encodes CDR1 SEHNR and CDR2 FQNEAQ (reference sequence). The CDR3 region is CASRDGLAGWNEQFF. The CDR3 nucleotides read TGTGCCAGCAGGGACGGGCTAGCGGGATGGAATGAGCAGTTCTTC. Full variable domain (outside the CDR3, taken from reference TRBV7-9 and TRBJ2-1): DTGVSQNPRHKITKRGQNVTFRCDPISEHNRLYWYRQTLGQGPEFLTYFQNEAQLEKSRLLSDRFSAERPKGSFSTLEIQRTEQGDSAMYLCASRDGLAGWNEQFFGPGTRLTVL.

The chain joins TRBV5-1 to TRBJ1-1; D unresolved. The CDR3 loop spans 12 amino acids. Between the trimmed V and J ends, which lost 0 bases and 8 bases, there was a span of 8 bases. CDR1 SGHRS and CDR2 YFSETQ come from the germline V gene. CDR3 nucleotides: TGCGCCAGCAGCTTGGGGACTCCAGAAGCTTTCTTT. Residues: CASSLGTPEAFF.

This clonotype was detected a few times. The CDR3 nucleotides are TGTGCCAGCAGCTTAAGGCAAATAGGCAATCAGCCCCAGCATTTT. Translated: CASSLRQIGNQPQHF. The chain is built from TRBV7-8 and TRBJ1-5; D gene uncertain. The CDR3 covers 15 residues. Trimming left V 2 bases short and J 2 bases short, with 10 bases between. Germline V gives CDR1 SGHVS, CDR2 FQNEAQ.

As for this clonotype: One base away lies a much larger clone, so this may be a sequencing read error. The rearrangement uses TRBV7-6 and TRBJ1-1; D is undetermined. From germline, CDR1 is SGHVS and CDR2 FNYEAQ. The CDR3 has 14 amino acids. CDR3 sequence (DNA): TGTGCCAGCAGCTTAGCGGGGATGAACACTGAATCTTTCTTT. It codes for CASSLAGMNTESFF.

The chain has TRBV4-3 and TRBJ2-3; D unresolved. V shed 0 bases and J shed 2 bases, with 9 bases lying between them. This CDR3 is built from 15 residues. The germline V gene has CDR1 LGHNA and CDR2 YSLEER. CDR3 residues: CASSQDRRNTDTQYF. CDR3 bases: TGCGCCAGCAGCCAAGATAGACGGAACACAGATACGCAGTATTTT.

This clonotype was seen many times. V gene TRBV5-1 combines with J gene TRBJ2-7; 7 bases agree with TRBD1. J lost 0 bases, V lost 0 bases, and 3 bases had no gene match. This CDR3 has 15 residues. CDR1 and CDR2 (germline): SGHRS, YFSETQ. CDR3 nucleotides: TGCGCCAGCAGCTTGGGGGCAGGGGGCTCCTACGAGCAGTACTTC. Translated: CASSLGAGGSYEQYF.

This clonotype has just a few counts. The rearrangement uses TRBV18 and TRBJ2-1; D gene unclear. V was cut by 0 bases and J by 2 bases, with 5 bases left in between. The germline gives CDR1 KGHSH, CDR2 LQKENI. There are 14 residues in the CDR3. As DNA, the CDR3 is TGTGCCAGCTCACCACCGGGTACCTACAATGAGCAGTTCTTC. Translation: CASSPPGTYNEQFF.

This clonotype has at least ten counts. V and J are TRBV7-2 and TRBJ1-2; D might be TRBD1 (5 bases). The length of the CDR3 is 15 residues. V was cut by 1 base and J by 5 bases, with 14 bases left in between. Germline CDR1 and CDR2: SGHTA and FQGNSA. The CDR3 sequence is CASSLVSRDLYGYTF. The CDR3 DNA follows: TGTGCCAGCAGCTTAGTCTCCAGGGATCTTTATGGCTACACCTTC.

This clonotype is a singleton in its sample. The chain combines TRBV11-2 with TRBJ2-1; 7 nucleotides agree with TRBD2. The V segment lost 5 bases and the J segment 5 bases; nucleotides outside the gene matches: 12. CDR3 length: 16 amino acids. Germline assignment: CDR1 SGHAT and CDR2 FQNNGV. The CDR3 DNA reads as TGTGCCAGCAGCATAAGACTAGCCGCGGGGGACAATGAGCAGTTCTTC. It codes for CASSIRLAAGDNEQFF.

The chain joins TRBV24-1 to TRBJ2-1; either TRBD1 or TRBD2 may supply D (5 bases each). V was cut by 5 bases and J by 7 bases, with 8 bases left in between. The CDR3 runs to 12 residues. CDR1 and CDR2 from the germline V gene are KGHDR and SFDVKD. CDR3 coding DNA: TGTGCCACCAGTGGATGGGGGAATGAGCAGTTCTTC. Translation: CATSGWGNEQFF.

This clonotype was seen only a few times. The chain links TRBV27 to TRBJ2-7, with D perhaps assigned TRBD1 or TRBD2 (5 bases each). Germline CDR1 and CDR2: MNHEY and SMNVEV (reference sequence). V dropped 1 base and J dropped 0 bases, with 10 bases sitting between them. The CDR3 runs 15 residues. The chain's CDR3 is CASSLLAGSSYEQYV. Written as DNA, the CDR3 is TGTGCCAGCAGTTTATTGGCAGGGAGCTCCTACGAGCAGTACGTC.

This clonotype was seen a few times. The J gene is TRBJ1-4, the V gene TRBV7-8; 7 nucleotides align to TRBD1. Germline V gene lookup returns CDR1 SGHVS and CDR2 FQNEAQ. The junction had 7 bases not matched to a gene; V was cut back by 5 bases and J by 4 bases. This CDR3 spans 15 amino acids. The CDR3: CASSPTQGINEKLFF. DNA of the CDR3: TGTGCCAGCAGCCCTACACAGGGGATTAATGAAAAACTGTTTTTT.

V usage is TRBV2 and J usage is TRBJ1-2; 10 nucleotides line up with TRBD1. Per germline, CDR1 SNHLY and CDR2 FYNNEI. CDR3 length: 15 amino acids. The V and J ends lost 3 bases and 2 bases, in that order; junction bases with no gene match: 3. CDR3 nucleotide sequence: TGTGCCAGCAGTGAGGAGACAGGGGGCAACTATGGCTACACCTTC. This gives the protein CASSEETGGNYGYTF.

The J gene is TRBJ1-2, the V gene TRBV12-3 or TRBV12-4; a weak D match, TRBD1 (6 bases). Deletions cut 10 bases from V and 2 bases from J, with 11 bases between. The CDR3 is made up of 12 amino acids. CDR3 protein: CAIITGNYGYTF. CDR3 DNA sequence: TGTGCCATCATAACAGGGAACTATGGCTACACCTTC.